The rows below give T cell receptor beta chains drawn from one sample of a study of technical replicates of blood from several donors. TCRdb's table, derived via immunoSEQ multiplex PCR, lists solely in-frame clones and lacks some. The sample has 60,000 or so clones, more than 75% seen once; the top ten hold 5.2%. The sequencing input was PBMCs. These TCRs come from a human donor in good health. Some clones in this sample may be carry-over from other donors' samples. The CDR3 runs from the conserved cysteine through the conserved F or W. D genes are given only for firm matches. Rows may omit the clone size; those that give it use once, few, many or a size class.

NA,TRBV5-4,TRBJ1-2,NA,CASSLGQAPGYTF,TGTGCCAGCAGCTTGGGACAAGCCCCCGGCTACACCTTC
TRBD2,TRBV6-1,TRBJ2-2,NA,CATASGRENTGELFF,TGTGCCACCGCTAGCGGGAGGGAGAACACCGGGGAGCTGTTTTTT
TRBD2,TRBV4-1,TRBJ2-7,NA,CASSQDPELAGGREQYF,TGCGCCAGCAGCCAAGATCCTGAACTAGCGGGGGGGCGCGAGCAGTACTTC
TRBD2,TRBV27,TRBJ2-1,NA,CASSFGTSYNEQFF,TGTGCCAGCAGTTTTGGGACTAGCTACAATGAGCAGTTCTTC
NA,TRBV29-1,TRBJ2-7,NA,CSVEGQGFPYEQYF,TGCAGCGTTGAAGGGCAGGGGTTCCCCTACGAGCAGTACTTC
NA,TRBV7-2,TRBJ2-7,NA,CASSPPSSYEQYF,TGTGCCAGCAGCCCACCGAGCTCCTACGAGCAGTACTTC
NA,TRBV19,TRBJ2-1,NA,CASSIADTYNEQFF,TGTGCCAGTAGTATTGCGGATACCTACAATGAGCAGTTCTTC
TRBD1,TRBV6-6,TRBJ2-1,NA,CASSLSGTVAYNEQFF,TGTGCCAGCAGCCTCAGTGGGACAGTGGCCTACAATGAGCAGTTCTTC
NA,TRBV5-1,TRBJ1-1,NA,CASSLRQSGSTEAFF,TGCGCCAGCAGCTTGCGTCAGTCGGGGTCGACTGAAGCTTTCTTT
NA,TRBV6-4,TRBJ1-1,NA,CASYRGNTEAFF,TGTGCCAGCTATCGGGGAAACACTGAAGCTTTCTTT
TRBD2,TRBV5-4,TRBJ2-3,NA,CASSLGLGGGASRDTQYF,TGTGCCAGCAGCTTGGGTCTCGGCGGGGGGGCCTCACGCGATACGCAGTATTTT
TRBD2,TRBV18,TRBJ2-2,NA,CASSPAGLGSTGELFF,TGTGCCAGCTCACCAGCTGGACTAGGGAGCACCGGGGAGCTGTTTTTT
NA,TRBV27,TRBJ1-1,NA,CASSLWGGNTEAFF,TGTGCCAGCAGTTTATGGGGGGGCAACACTGAAGCTTTCTTT
NA,TRBV11-2,TRBJ1-2,NA,CASSSTGTTNYGYTF,TGTGCCAGCAGCTCCACCGGGACAACTAACTATGGCTACACCTTC
NA,TRBV6-4,TRBJ1-4,NA,CASSGARVDEKLFF,TGTGCCAGCAGTGGAGCCAGGGTGGACGAAAAACTGTTTTTT
NA,TRBV2,TRBJ1-1,NA,CASSGPSVQAFF,TGTGCCAGCAGTGGGCCCAGCGTACAAGCTTTCTTT
TRBD1,TRBV6-1,TRBJ2-6,NA,CASETGGSGANVLTF,TGTGCCAGCGAGACAGGGGGTTCTGGGGCCAACGTCCTGACTTTC
TRBD1,TRBV18,TRBJ1-2,NA,CASSPGTGGGKDYGYTF,TGTGCCAGCTCACCAGGGACAGGGGGCGGAAAGGACTATGGCTACACCTTC
TRBD1,TRBV5-4,TRBJ2-1,NA,CASSLRLAPTGYRNEQFF,TGTGCCAGCAGCTTGAGATTGGCGCCGACAGGGTATCGCAATGAGCAGTTCTTC
NA,TRBV21-1,TRBJ1-2,NA,CASSKGTREAGYTF,TGTGCCAGCAGCAAAGGTACCAGGGAGGCTGGCTACACCTTC
NA,TRBV5-1,TRBJ2-1,NA,CASSLGASTYNEQFF,TGCGCCAGCAGCTTGGGGGCGTCCACCTACAATGAGCAGTTCTTC
NA,TRBV18,TRBJ2-2,NA,CASSPARDRELFF,TGTGCCAGCTCACCAGCCAGGGATCGGGAGCTGTTTTTT
TRBD1,TRBV14,TRBJ2-7,NA,CASSQFRDRGFREQYF,TGTGCCAGCAGCCAATTCCGGGACAGGGGATTTCGCGAGCAGTACTTC
NA,TRBV5-6,TRBJ1-2,NA,CASSLGQNYGYTF,TGTGCCAGCAGCTTGGGGCAGAACTATGGCTACACCTTC
NA,TRBV6-5,TRBJ2-7,NA,CASSSTSSSYEQYF,TGTGCCAGCAGTTCCACGTCGAGCTCCTACGAGCAGTACTTC
TRBD1,TRBV5-1,TRBJ1-2,few,CASSSRGTGNNYGYTF,TGCGCCAGCAGCTCCCGAGGGACAGGGAACAACTATGGCTACACCTTC
TRBD2,TRBV9,TRBJ2-1,NA,CASSVGASGRTEQFF,TGTGCCAGCAGCGTAGGGGCTAGCGGGAGAACTGAGCAGTTCTTC
TRBD1,TRBV7-3,TRBJ2-7,NA,CASSLTGVGYEQYF,TGTGCCAGCAGCCTGACAGGGGTAGGATACGAGCAGTACTTC
NA,TRBV5-8,TRBJ1-2,NA,CASSLAARGKRYGYTF,TGTGCCAGCAGCTTGGCGGCCAGGGGCAAGCGCTATGGCTACACCTTC
NA,TRBV7-9,TRBJ2-5,NA,CASSFSPGPRGLETQYF,TGTGCCAGCAGCTTTTCTCCGGGACCTAGGGGGTTAGAGACCCAGTACTTC
NA,TRBV4-2,TRBJ2-7,NA,CASSQELVSYEQYF,TGTGCCAGCAGCCAGGAACTAGTCTCCTACGAGCAGTACTTC
TRBD1,TRBV11-3,TRBJ1-3,NA,CASSLKHGDRGVRNTIYF,TGTGCCAGCAGCTTAAAACACGGGGACAGGGGCGTCCGAAACACCATATATTTT
TRBD2,TRBV4-1,TRBJ2-1,NA,CASSQDGLVRSYNEQFF,TGCGCCAGCAGCCAAGATGGACTAGTCCGCTCCTACAATGAGCAGTTCTTC
NA,TRBV13,TRBJ2-1,NA,CASSLASLGAYNEQFF,TGTGCCAGCAGCTTAGCGAGCCTAGGGGCATACAATGAGCAGTTCTTC
NA,TRBV5-4,TRBJ2-7,NA,CASGRHAVGEQYF,TGTGCCTCGGGAAGGCACGCTGTGGGGGAGCAGTACTTC
NA,TRBV4-3,TRBJ2-5,NA,CASSQGLLGRRGETQYF,TGCGCCAGCAGCCAAGGGTTATTAGGGCGAAGGGGGGAGACCCAGTACTTC
NA,TRBV9,TRBJ1-1,NA,CASSSTPNTEAFF,TGTGCCAGCAGCTCGACACCGAACACTGAAGCTTTCTTT
NA,TRBV4-1,TRBJ1-6,once,CASSQFGLSLDSPLHF,TGCGCCAGCAGCCAATTTGGACTTAGTCTAGATTCACCCCTCCACTTT
NA,TRBV7-2,TRBJ2-1,NA,CASSFTGVSYNEQFF,TGTGCCAGCAGCTTCACAGGAGTATCCTACAATGAGCAGTTCTTC
NA,TRBV20-1,TRBJ2-7,NA,CSASLAYEQYF,TGCAGTGCTAGTCTAGCGTACGAGCAGTACTTC
TRBD1,TRBV25-1,TRBJ1-6,NA,CASSATGGLGSPLHF,TGTGCCAGCAGTGCAACAGGGGGTTTGGGTTCACCCCTCCACTTT
NA,TRBV6-5,TRBJ1-2,NA,CASSYSAQGSISYTF,TGTGCCAGCAGTTACTCGGCACAGGGATCTATTTCCTACACCTTC
NA,TRBV6-5,TRBJ2-3,NA,CASSYPKLGVVTQYF,TGTGCCAGCAGTTACCCTAAATTGGGAGTGGTTACGCAGTATTTT
NA,TRBV27,TRBJ2-2,once,CASSLMGETGELFF,TGTGCCAGCAGTTTAATGGGAGAAACCGGGGAGCTGTTTTTT
TRBD1,TRBV5-6,TRBJ1-2,NA,CASSPPGQGNYGYTF,TGTGCCAGCAGCCCGCCTGGACAGGGGAACTATGGCTACACCTTC
NA,TRBV7-2,TRBJ1-2,NA,CASSPEAPVGGYTF,TGTGCCAGCAGCCCAGAGGCGCCAGTAGGTGGCTACACCTTC
TRBD2,TRBV11-2,TRBJ2-5,NA,CASSLGLAGGEETQYF,TGTGCCAGCAGCTTGGGTCTAGCGGGGGGGGAAGAGACCCAGTACTTC
TRBD1,TRBV2,TRBJ2-7,NA,CASMGDRVGADGPYEQYF,TGTGCCAGCATGGGGGACAGGGTGGGGGCGGACGGTCCCTACGAGCAGTACTTC
TRBD1,TRBV2,TRBJ1-1,NA,CASSQQGPNTEAFF,TGTGCCAGCAGCCAACAGGGGCCGAACACTGAAGCTTTCTTT
NA,TRBV13,TRBJ2-3,NA,CASTSLTDTQYF,TGTGCCAGCACCTCACTCACAGATACGCAGTATTTT
TRBD2,TRBV13,TRBJ2-1,many,CASSEFLAGALTYNEQFF,TGTGCCAGCAGCGAGTTCCTAGCGGGGGCCCTCACCTACAATGAGCAGTTCTTC
TRBD2,TRBV11-2,TRBJ2-1,NA,CASSLGGTNNEQFF,TGTGCCAGCAGCTTAGGGGGGACTAACAATGAGCAGTTCTTC
TRBD1,TRBV7-6,TRBJ2-1,NA,CASTRGDRGSNEQFF,TGTGCCAGCACCCGAGGAGACAGGGGCTCAAATGAGCAGTTCTTC